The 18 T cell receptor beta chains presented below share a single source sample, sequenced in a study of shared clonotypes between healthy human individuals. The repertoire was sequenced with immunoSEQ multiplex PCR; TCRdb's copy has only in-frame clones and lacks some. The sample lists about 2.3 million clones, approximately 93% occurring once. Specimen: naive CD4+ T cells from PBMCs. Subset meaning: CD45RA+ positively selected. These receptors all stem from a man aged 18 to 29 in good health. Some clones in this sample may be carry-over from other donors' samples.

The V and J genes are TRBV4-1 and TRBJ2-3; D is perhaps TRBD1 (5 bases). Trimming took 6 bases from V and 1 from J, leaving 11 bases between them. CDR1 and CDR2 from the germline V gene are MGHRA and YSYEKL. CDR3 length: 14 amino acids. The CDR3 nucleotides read TGCGCCAGCAGGAGCCAGGGTGGCACAGATACGCAGTATTTT. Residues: CASRSQGGTDTQYF.

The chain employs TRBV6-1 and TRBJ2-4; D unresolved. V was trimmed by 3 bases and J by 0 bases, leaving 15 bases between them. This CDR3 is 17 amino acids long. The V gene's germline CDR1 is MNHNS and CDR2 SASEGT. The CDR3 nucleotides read TGTGCCAGCAGTGAGCATCAGCTTCCCGGAGCCAAAAACATTCAGTACTTC. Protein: CASSEHQLPGAKNIQYF.

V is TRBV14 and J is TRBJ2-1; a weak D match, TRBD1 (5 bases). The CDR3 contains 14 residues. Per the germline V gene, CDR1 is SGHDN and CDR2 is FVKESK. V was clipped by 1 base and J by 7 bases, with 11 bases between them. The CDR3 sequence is CASSQVSRANEQFF. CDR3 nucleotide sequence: TGTGCCAGCAGCCAAGTGTCCAGGGCAAATGAGCAGTTCTTC.

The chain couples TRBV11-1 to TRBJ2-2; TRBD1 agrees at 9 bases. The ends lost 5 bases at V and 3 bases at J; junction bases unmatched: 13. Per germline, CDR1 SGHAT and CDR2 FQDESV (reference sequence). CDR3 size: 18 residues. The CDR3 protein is CASSPLLGTGGYTGELFF. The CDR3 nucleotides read TGTGCCAGCAGCCCCCTATTAGGCACAGGGGGCTACACCGGGGAGCTGTTTTTT.

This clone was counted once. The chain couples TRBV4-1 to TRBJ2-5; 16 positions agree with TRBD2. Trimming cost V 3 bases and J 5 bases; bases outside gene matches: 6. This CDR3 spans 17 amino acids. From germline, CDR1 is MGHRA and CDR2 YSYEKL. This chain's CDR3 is CASSHGTSGRAGETQYF. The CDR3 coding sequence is TGCGCCAGCAGCCATGGGACTAGCGGGAGGGCCGGGGAGACCCAGTACTTC.

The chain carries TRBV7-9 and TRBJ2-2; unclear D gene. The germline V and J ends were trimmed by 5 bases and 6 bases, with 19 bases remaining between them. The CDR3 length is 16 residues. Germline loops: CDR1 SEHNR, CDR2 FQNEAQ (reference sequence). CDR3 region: CASSARFTGAAGELFF. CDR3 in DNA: TGTGCCAGCAGCGCGAGGTTCACGGGTGCCGCCGGGGAGCTGTTTTTT.

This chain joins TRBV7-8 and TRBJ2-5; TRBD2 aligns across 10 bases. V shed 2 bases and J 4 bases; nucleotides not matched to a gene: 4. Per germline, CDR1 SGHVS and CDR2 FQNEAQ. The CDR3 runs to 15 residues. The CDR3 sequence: CASSLTSGMVETQYF. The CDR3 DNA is TGTGCCAGCAGCTTAACTAGCGGGATGGTAGAGACCCAGTACTTC.

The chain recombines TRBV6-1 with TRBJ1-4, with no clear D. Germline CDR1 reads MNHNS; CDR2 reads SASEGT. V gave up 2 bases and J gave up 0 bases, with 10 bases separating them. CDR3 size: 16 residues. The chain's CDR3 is CASSEFVLPTNEKLFF. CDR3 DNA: TGTGCCAGCAGTGAATTTGTACTCCCAACTAATGAAAAACTGTTTTTT.

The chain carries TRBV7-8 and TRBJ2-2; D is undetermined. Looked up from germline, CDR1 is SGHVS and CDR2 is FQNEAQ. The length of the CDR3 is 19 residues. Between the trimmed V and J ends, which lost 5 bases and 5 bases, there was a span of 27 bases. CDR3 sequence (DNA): TGTGCCAGCAGCCCGCACCGGCCCGGCCGGGCAGTCGGTACCGGGGAGCTGTTTTTT. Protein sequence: CASSPHRPGRAVGTGELFF.

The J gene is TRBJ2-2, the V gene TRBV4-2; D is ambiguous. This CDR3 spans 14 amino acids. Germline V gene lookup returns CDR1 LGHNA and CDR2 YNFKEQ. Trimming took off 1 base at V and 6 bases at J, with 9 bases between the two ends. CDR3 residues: CASSQARQAGELFF. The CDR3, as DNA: TGTGCCAGCAGCCAAGCCCGGCAGGCCGGGGAGCTGTTTTTT.

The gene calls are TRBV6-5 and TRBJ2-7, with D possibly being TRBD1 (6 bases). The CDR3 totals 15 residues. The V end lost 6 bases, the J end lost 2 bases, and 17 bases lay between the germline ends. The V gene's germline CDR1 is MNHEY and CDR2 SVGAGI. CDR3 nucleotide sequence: TGTGCCAGCAGACGTACCGGGACAAGCCCCTACGAGCAGTACTTC. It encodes CASRRTGTSPYEQYF.

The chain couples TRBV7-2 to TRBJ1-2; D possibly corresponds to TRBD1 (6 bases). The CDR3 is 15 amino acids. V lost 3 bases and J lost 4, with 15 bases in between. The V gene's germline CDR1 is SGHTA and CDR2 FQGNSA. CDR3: CASSFRAGAAYGYTF. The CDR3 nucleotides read TGTGCCAGCAGCTTCCGCGCAGGGGCCGCCTATGGCTACACCTTC.

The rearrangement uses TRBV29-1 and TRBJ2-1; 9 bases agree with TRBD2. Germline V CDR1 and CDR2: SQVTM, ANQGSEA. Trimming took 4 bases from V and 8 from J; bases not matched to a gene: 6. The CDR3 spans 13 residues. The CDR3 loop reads CSVVAGAGDEQFF. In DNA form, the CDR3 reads TGCAGCGTTGTAGCGGGAGCTGGGGATGAGCAGTTCTTC.

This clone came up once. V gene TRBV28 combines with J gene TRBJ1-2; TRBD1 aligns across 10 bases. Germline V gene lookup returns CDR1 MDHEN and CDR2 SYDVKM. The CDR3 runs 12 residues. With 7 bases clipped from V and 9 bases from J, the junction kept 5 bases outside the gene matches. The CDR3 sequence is CASTLGQGRYTF. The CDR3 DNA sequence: TGTGCCAGCACCCTGGGACAGGGGCGCTACACCTTC.

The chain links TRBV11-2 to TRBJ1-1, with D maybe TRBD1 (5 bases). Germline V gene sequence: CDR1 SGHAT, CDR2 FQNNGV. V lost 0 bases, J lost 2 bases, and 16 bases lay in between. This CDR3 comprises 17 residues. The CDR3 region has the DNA TGTGCCAGCAGCTTAGAGGGGGTTCGGCGGACAAACACTGAAGCTTTCTTT. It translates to CASSLEGVRRTNTEAFF.

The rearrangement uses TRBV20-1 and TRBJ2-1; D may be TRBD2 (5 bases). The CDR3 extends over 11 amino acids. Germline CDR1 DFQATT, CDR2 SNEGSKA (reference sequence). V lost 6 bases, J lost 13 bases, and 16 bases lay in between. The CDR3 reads CSAVFGVPQFF. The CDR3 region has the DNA TGCAGTGCCGTTTTCGGGGTACCCCAGTTCTTC.

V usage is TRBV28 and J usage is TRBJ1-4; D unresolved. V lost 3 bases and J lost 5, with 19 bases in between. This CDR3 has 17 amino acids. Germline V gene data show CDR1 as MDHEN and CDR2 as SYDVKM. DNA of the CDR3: TGTGCCAGCAGTTTTTGGACGGCTAGATCACCGAATGAAAAACTGTTTTTT. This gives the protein CASSFWTARSPNEKLFF.

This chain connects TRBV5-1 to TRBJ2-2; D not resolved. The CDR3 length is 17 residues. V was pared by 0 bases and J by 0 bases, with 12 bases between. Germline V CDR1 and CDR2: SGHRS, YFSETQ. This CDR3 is CASSLAPIASNTGELFF. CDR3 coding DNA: TGCGCCAGCAGCTTGGCTCCCATAGCCTCGAACACCGGGGAGCTGTTTTTT. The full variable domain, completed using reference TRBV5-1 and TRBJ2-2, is KAGVTQTPRYLIKTRGQQVTLSCSPISGHRSVSWYQQTPGQGLQFLFEYFSETQRNKGNFPGRFSGRQFSNSRSEMNVSTLELGDSALYLCASSLAPIASNTGELFFGEGSRLTVL.